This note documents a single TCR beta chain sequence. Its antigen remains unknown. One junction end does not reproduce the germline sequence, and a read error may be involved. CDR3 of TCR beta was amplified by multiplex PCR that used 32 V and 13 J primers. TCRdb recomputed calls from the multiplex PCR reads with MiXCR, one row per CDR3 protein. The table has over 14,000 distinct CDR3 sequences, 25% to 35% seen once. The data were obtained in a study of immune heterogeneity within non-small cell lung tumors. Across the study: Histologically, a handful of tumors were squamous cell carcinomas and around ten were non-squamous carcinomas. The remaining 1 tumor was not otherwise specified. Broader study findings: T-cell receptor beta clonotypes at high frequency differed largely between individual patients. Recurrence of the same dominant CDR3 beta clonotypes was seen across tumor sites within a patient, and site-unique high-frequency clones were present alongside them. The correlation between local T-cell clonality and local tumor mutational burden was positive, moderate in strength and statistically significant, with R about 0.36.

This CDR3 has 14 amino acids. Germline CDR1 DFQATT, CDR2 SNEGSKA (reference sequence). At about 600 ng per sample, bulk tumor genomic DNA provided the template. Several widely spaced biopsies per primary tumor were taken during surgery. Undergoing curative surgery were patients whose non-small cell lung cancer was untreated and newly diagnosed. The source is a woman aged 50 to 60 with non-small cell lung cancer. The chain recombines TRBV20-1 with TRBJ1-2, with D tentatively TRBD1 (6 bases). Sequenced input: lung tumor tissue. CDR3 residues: CSVRGGAANYGYTF. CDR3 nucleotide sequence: TGCAGTGTTAGGGGGGGGGCGGCTAACTACGGCTACACCTTC.